This T cell receptor (beta chain) was identified in a study of regulatory T cells in long-lasting Graves disease. Investigators prepared the TCR beta libraries by applying iRepertoire HTBI primers and Arm-PCR of CDR3 regions. TCRdb called the multiplex PCR reads again in MiXCR, with one record for every CDR3 protein. The sample carries 550,000 or so distinct CDR3 sequences, around 12% recorded once. The CDR3 covers 15 residues. V was clipped by 6 bases and J by 2 bases; unmatched bases: 4. Germline V CDR1 and CDR2: MNHNS, SASEGT. This clonotype was seen repeatedly, ten times or more. Time point indicated: newly diagnosed GD, antithyroid drugs for less than 3 months. From RNA extracted from PBMCs, the TCR library was made. The sample also formed part of further work on T cells in Graves' hyperthyroidism and ophthalmopathy. That paper notes: Blood also held most thyroid clonotypes expanded beyond 0.001.

Material: peripheral blood mononuclear cells (PBMCs), obtained at new diagnosis, from a patient treated with antithyroid drugs. The receptor was isolated from a woman aged 25 to 39 with Graves disease. This chain links TRBV6-1 with TRBJ2-1; 10 nucleotides match TRBD1. The chain's CDR3 is CASSGDRGAYNEQFF. The CDR3 DNA is TGTGCCAGCAGCGGGGACAGGGGAGCCTACAATGAGCAGTTCTTC.